This T cell receptor (beta chain) was found in a study of T cells in Graves' hyperthyroidism and ophthalmopathy. Study-wide results and limits: The model's output predicted ophthalmopathy at a median of 6.5 months prior to onset. The blood repertoire included most of the expanded thyroid clonotypes above 0.001.

The TCR beta CDR3 regions underwent amplification using RNA transcripts as the source. HTBI primers were employed in a first-round RT-PCR of the TCR CDR3. A single record per CDR3 protein comes from TCRdb applying MiXCR to the multiplex PCR reads. The table records hundreds of thousands of distinct CDR3 sequences, roughly 20% of them present only once. About this clonotype itself: What it binds is not known.

Hyperthyroidism in the patients, aged 18 to 65, was newly diagnosed and under 2 months in duration. Patients having uncontrolled infection, another autoimmune disease, pregnancy or lactation were not included. This CDR3 is built from 15 residues. Germline CDR1 and CDR2: MNHEY and SMNVEV (reference sequence). V shed 5 bases, J shed 3 bases, and the junction held 8 bases outside the gene matches. The chain combines TRBV27 with TRBJ2-3, with 7 nucleotides matching TRBD1. The sequenced sample was blood. The receptor was isolated from a woman between 45 and 60 years old with Graves' hyperthyroidism that later progressed to Graves' ophthalmopathy. The CDR3, as DNA: TGTGCCAGCAGTCAACAGGGGTTCCCGACAGATACGCAGTATTTT. Protein product: CASSQQGFPTDTQYF.